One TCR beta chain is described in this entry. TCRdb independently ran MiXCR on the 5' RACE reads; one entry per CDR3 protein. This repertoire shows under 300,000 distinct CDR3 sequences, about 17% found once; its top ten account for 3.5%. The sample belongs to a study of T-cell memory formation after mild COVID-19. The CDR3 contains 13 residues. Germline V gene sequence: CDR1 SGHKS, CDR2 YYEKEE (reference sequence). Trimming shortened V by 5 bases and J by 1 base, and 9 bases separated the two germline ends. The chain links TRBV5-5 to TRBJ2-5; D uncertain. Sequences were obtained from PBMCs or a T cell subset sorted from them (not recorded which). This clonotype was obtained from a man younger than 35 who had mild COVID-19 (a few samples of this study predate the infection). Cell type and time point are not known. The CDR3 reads CASSLTPQETQYF. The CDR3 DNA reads TGTGCCAGCAGTTTGACACCCCAAGAGACCCAGTACTTC.